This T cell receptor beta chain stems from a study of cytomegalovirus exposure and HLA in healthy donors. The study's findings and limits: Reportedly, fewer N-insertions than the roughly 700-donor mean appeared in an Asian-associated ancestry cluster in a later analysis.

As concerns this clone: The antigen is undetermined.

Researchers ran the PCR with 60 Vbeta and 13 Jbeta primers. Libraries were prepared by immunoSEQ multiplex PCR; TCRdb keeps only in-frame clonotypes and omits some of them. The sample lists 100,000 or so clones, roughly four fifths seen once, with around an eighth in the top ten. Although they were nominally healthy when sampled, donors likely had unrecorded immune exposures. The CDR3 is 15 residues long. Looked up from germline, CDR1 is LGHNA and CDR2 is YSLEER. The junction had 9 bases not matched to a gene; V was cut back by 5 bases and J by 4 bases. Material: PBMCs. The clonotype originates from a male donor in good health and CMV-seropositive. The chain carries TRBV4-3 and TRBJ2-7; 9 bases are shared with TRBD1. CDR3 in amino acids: CASSKITGQGYEQYF. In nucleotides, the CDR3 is TGCGCCAGCAGCAAAATCACAGGACAGGGGTACGAGCAGTACTTC.